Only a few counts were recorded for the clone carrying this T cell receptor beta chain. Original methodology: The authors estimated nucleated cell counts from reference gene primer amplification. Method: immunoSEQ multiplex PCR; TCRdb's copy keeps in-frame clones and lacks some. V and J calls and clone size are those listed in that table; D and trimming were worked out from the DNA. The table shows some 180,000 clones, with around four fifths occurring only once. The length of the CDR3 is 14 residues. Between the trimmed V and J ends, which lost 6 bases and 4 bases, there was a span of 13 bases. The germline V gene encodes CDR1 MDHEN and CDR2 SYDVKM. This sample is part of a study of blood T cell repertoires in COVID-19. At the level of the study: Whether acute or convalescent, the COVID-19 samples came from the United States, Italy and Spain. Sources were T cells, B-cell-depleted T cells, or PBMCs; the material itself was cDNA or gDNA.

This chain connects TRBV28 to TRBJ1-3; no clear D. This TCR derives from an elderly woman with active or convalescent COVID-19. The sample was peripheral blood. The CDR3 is CASSLTPRGNTIYF. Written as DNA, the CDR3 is TGTGCCAGCAGCCTTACTCCACGCGGAAACACCATATATTTT.